One and the same sample provided the 27 T cell receptor beta chains below, sequenced in a study of cytomegalovirus exposure and HLA in healthy donors. Amplification used 60 Vbeta primers and 13 Jbeta primers. Produced via immunoSEQ multiplex PCR; TCRdb's table is partial and in-frame only. The data hold 120,000 to 150,000 clones, with around 80% observed a single time. Sequenced: PBMCs. These receptors were collected from a woman aged 40 to 50 in good health and CMV-seronegative.

As for this clone: A read error may produce the germline difference seen at one junction end. The V and J genes are TRBV27 and TRBJ1-2; D not certain. Germline values: CDR1 MNHEY, CDR2 SMNVEV (reference sequence). The CDR3 spans 12 residues. CDR3 amino acids: CASSPGLEGYIF. CDR3 bases: TGTGCCAGCAGTCCCGGATTGGAGGGCTACATCTTC.

J is TRBJ2-1 and V is TRBV5-6; tentative D call: TRBD2 (6 bases). The CDR3 totals 17 residues. Germline CDR1 is SGHDT and CDR2 is YYEEEE. V was pared by 4 bases and J by 8 bases, with 25 bases between. The CDR3 DNA is TGTGCCAGCAGCCCTCCCTTTGCGGGACTCGGGAAAGATGAGCAGTTCTTC. Translating it yields CASSPPFAGLGKDEQFF.

The V and J genes are TRBV28 and TRBJ1-1, with D perhaps TRBD1 (5 bases). Germline V gene data show CDR1 as MDHEN and CDR2 as SYDVKM. The CDR3 sequence is 14 residues long. V lost 4 bases and J 0 bases, leaving 9 bases between the germline ends. CDR3 nucleotides: TGTGCCAGCAGTTCCCAGGGCCTGAACACTGAAGCTTTCTTT. Its protein product is CASSSQGLNTEAFF.

The chain combines TRBV6-5 with TRBJ2-7; perhaps TRBD2 as D (6 bases). Germline-derived CDR1 and CDR2 are MNHEY and SVGAGI. V was shortened by 7 bases and J by 2 bases, with 18 bases between the two germline ends. CDR3 size: 15 residues. The CDR3 nucleotides are TGTGCCAGCAAAGGTGGTGGGAGGCGTGCCTACGAGCAGTACTTC. Residues: CASKGGGRRAYEQYF.

V usage is TRBV27 and J usage is TRBJ2-7; 11 nucleotides match TRBD2. The CDR3 extends over 16 amino acids. The V gene's germline CDR1 is MNHEY and CDR2 SMNVEV (reference sequence). V lost 5 bases and J lost 4; bases outside the gene matches: 10. The CDR3 spells CASSSRLAGLPYEQYF. In DNA, the CDR3 is TGTGCCAGCAGTAGCAGACTAGCGGGGCTACCGTACGAGCAGTACTTC.

The V and J genes are TRBV18 and TRBJ2-7; D is undetermined. Germline V gives CDR1 KGHSH, CDR2 LQKENI. The CDR3 sequence is 15 residues long. V was clipped by 1 base and J by 3 bases, with 13 bases between them. Written as DNA, the CDR3 is TGTGCCAGCTCACCACAGGTACAGTTCTACTACGAGCAGTACTTC. As protein: CASSPQVQFYYEQYF.

The chain has TRBV19 and TRBJ2-1; 7 bases agree with TRBD1. The V segment lost 5 bases and the J segment 2 bases; nucleotides outside the gene matches: 15. The germline V gene has CDR1 LNHDA and CDR2 SQIVND (reference sequence). The CDR3 covers 18 residues. CDR3 in DNA: TGTGCCAGTAGTCCCGGGACAGCACAACCGACTCCCTACAATGAGCAGTTCTTC. The encoded protein is CASSPGTAQPTPYNEQFF.

V is TRBV18 and J is TRBJ1-1, with a possible D match to TRBD1 (6 bases). The V gene lost 2 bases and the J gene lost 4 bases, with 11 bases spanning the gap. Per germline, CDR1 KGHSH and CDR2 LQKENI. The CDR3 is 14 amino acids. In DNA, the CDR3 is TGTGCCAGCTCACCAAGCAGGGGTGTCACTGAAGCTTTCTTT. Translation gives CASSPSRGVTEAFF.

CDR3 sequence: CASSQGQGQGPYEQYF. The CDR3 nucleotides read TGTGCCAGCAGCCAGGGCCAGGGACAGGGGCCCTACGAGCAGTACTTC. The rearrangement joins TRBV4-2 to TRBJ2-7, with 10 bases fitting TRBD1. V trimming: 3 bases; J trimming: 2 bases; junction bases outside the gene matches: 7. The CDR3 sequence is 16 residues long. Germline V gene data show CDR1 as LGHNA and CDR2 as YNFKEQ.

This clone has only one observation. As DNA, the CDR3 is TGTGCCATCAGTGTTGGCGGGAGCAGTATTGAGCAGTTCTTC. Its protein is CAISVGGSSIEQFF. J is TRBJ2-1 and V is TRBV10-3; 7 bases align to TRBD2. Germline V CDR1 and CDR2: ENHRY, SYGVKD. CDR3 length equals 14 residues. V trimming: 4 bases; J trimming: 9 bases; junction bases outside the gene matches: 9.

The rearrangement links TRBV19 to TRBJ1-1; the D gene is possibly TRBD1 (6 bases). CDR3 length equals 15 residues. V lost 7 bases, J lost 5 bases, and 20 bases lay in between. Germline V gene lookup returns CDR1 LNHDA and CDR2 SQIVND (reference sequence). CDR3 DNA: TGTGCCAGTACGGTCGGGACACTCCTGGGGACTGAAGCTTTCTTT. Its protein product is CASTVGTLLGTEAFF.

The J gene is TRBJ1-5, the V gene TRBV5-6; D gene unclear. The CDR3 extends over 14 amino acids. Germline CDR1 and CDR2: SGHDT and YYEEEE. Trimming shortened V by 0 bases and J by 5 bases, and 9 bases separated the two germline ends. CDR3 coding DNA: TGTGCCAGCAGCTTGGCCGGTCCTTATCAGCCCCAGCATTTT. This codes for CASSLAGPYQPQHF.

This chain connects TRBV10-3 to TRBJ2-3; the match to TRBD2 covers 9 bases. J gave up 2 bases and V 6 bases, and 3 bases lay outside the gene matches. The length of the CDR3 is 14 residues. Germline CDR1 ENHRY, CDR2 SYGVKD. The CDR3 sequence is CAIRLAGNTDTQYF. CDR3 DNA sequence: TGTGCCATCAGGCTAGCGGGAAACACAGATACGCAGTATTTT.

This clone has more than one count but fewer than ten. The gene calls are TRBV11-3 and TRBJ2-7; perhaps TRBD2 as D (6 bases). The ends were cut back, 5 bases at V and 2 bases at J, with 7 bases in the middle. CDR1 is SGHNT, CDR2 YENEEA, per germline. The length of the CDR3 is 12 residues. This chain's CDR3 is CASSREAYEQYF. In DNA, the CDR3 is TGTGCCAGCAGCAGGGAGGCCTACGAGCAGTACTTC.

Only one count was recorded for this clone. This chain's CDR3 is CASTTTGGDNQPQHF. For the CDR3, the DNA is TGTGCCAGCACCACGACAGGGGGCGACAATCAGCCCCAGCATTTT. V usage is TRBV6-5 and J usage is TRBJ1-5; 10 bases are a match to TRBD1. CDR3 length: 15 amino acids. The trim removed 7 bases at V and 3 bases at J, leaving 6 bases unmatched. Germline CDR1 MNHEY, CDR2 SVGAGI.

This rearrangement joins TRBV5-6 to TRBJ2-1, with 10 nucleotides matching TRBD2. J gave up 3 bases and V 3 bases, and 3 bases lay outside the gene matches. There are 15 residues in the CDR3. The germline V gene has CDR1 SGHDT and CDR2 YYEEEE. The DNA for the CDR3 is TGTGCCAGCAGCTGGGGGACTAGCGACTACAATGAGCAGTTCTTC. Translating it yields CASSWGTSDYNEQFF.

Details on this clone: Lacking the conserved final phenylalanine or tryptophan, this CDR3 likely reflects a read error. The J gene is TRBJ1-1, the V gene TRBV9; D is unresolved. CDR1 is SGDLS and CDR2 is YYNGEE in the germline V gene. CDR3 length: 13 amino acids. Between the trimmed V and J ends, which lost 7 bases and 0 bases, there was a span of 10 bases. The CDR3 DNA reads TGTGCCAGCTCGTACAGCATGAACACTGAAGCTTTCCTT. It codes for CASSYSMNTEAFL.

The chain has TRBV13 and TRBJ2-1, with 9 bases that match TRBD2. CDR3 length: 17 amino acids. Per the germline V gene, CDR1 is PRHDT and CDR2 is FYEKMQ (reference sequence). J lost 1 base, V lost 5 bases, and 9 bases had no gene match. The CDR3 spells CASSPGVAGVSYNEQFF. CDR3 DNA sequence: TGTGCCAGCAGCCCCGGGGTAGCGGGAGTATCCTACAATGAGCAGTTCTTC.

The V gene is TRBV5-6, the J gene TRBJ1-2; unclear D gene. The V gene lost 0 bases and the J gene lost 6 bases, with 12 bases spanning the gap. The CDR3 consists of 14 residues. Germline CDR1 SGHDT, CDR2 YYEEEE. The CDR3 loop is CASSLAVAVHGYTF. The CDR3 coding sequence is TGTGCCAGCAGCTTGGCCGTGGCAGTCCATGGCTACACCTTC. Using reference TRBV5-6 and TRBJ1-2 for the parts outside the CDR3, the full variable domain is DAGVTQSPTHLIKTRGQQVTLRCSPKSGHDTVSWYQQALGQGPQFIFQYYEEEERQRGNFPDRFSGHQFPNYSSELNVNALLLGDSALYLCASSLAVAVHGYTFGSGTRLTVV.

J is TRBJ2-5 and V is TRBV21-1; TRBD1 reflects the table's D call only, with no check against the DNA. TRBV21-1 is assigned pseudogene status. CDR3 length equals 16 residues. The CDR3 protein is CASSIRPGQLKETQYF. Here the CDR3 DNA reads TGTGCCAGCAGCATACGCCCGGGACAGTTAAAAGAGACCCAGTACTTC.

The J gene is TRBJ2-1, the V gene TRBV12-5; D is unresolved. Germline assignment: CDR1 LGHNT and CDR2 FRNRAP. The V end lost 5 bases, the J end lost 2 bases, and 16 bases lay between the germline ends. The CDR3 contains 16 residues. This chain's CDR3 is CASGLAVAPTYNEQFF. In nucleotides, the CDR3 is TGTGCTAGTGGTCTGGCGGTAGCTCCAACCTACAATGAGCAGTTCTTC.

CDR3 DNA sequence: TGTGCCTGGAGTGAGGTTAGGGGGGGGGAGCTGTTTTTT. It yields the protein CAWSEVRGGELFF. The chain carries TRBV30 and TRBJ2-2; possible D gene TRBD1, 6 bases. This CDR3 region has 13 residues. Between the trimmed V and J ends, which lost 1 base and 8 bases, there was a span of 11 bases. Per germline, CDR1 GTSNPN and CDR2 SVGIG (reference sequence).

This clone was counted between two and nine times. J is TRBJ2-7 and V is TRBV6-4; TRBD2 aligns across 14 bases. The CDR3 sequence is 14 residues long. The V gene's germline CDR1 is MRHNA and CDR2 SNTAGT. V shed 8 bases, J shed 1 base, and the junction held 1 base outside the gene matches. In DNA form, the CDR3 reads TGTGCCAGCGGGACTAGCGGGAGATCCTACGAGCAGTACTTC. It translates to CASGTSGRSYEQYF.

The V call is TRBV7-2, the J call TRBJ1-2; D remains unclear. V was clipped by 3 bases and J by 2 bases, with 16 bases between them. CDR3 length: 16 residues. Germline V gene lookup returns CDR1 SGHTA and CDR2 FQGNSA. CDR3 in DNA: TGTGCCAGCAGCTTTTTTCGGACTAACCCAAACTATGGCTACACCTTC. Protein: CASSFFRTNPNYGYTF.

The V call is TRBV7-3, the J call TRBJ1-1; 11 positions agree with TRBD1. Germline trimming cut 0 bases from V and 4 bases from J; bases unmatched to any gene: 4. Germline V lookup: CDR1 SGHTA, CDR2 FQGTGA. This CDR3 is built from 16 residues. The CDR3 coding sequence is TGTGCCAGCAGCTTAACCTGGACAGGGGGCGGCACTGAAGCTTTCTTT. Translating gives CASSLTWTGGGTEAFF. The variable domain in full, completed from reference TRBV7-3 and TRBJ1-1, reads GAGVSQTPSNKVTEKGKYVELRCDPISGHTALYWYRQSLGQGPEFLIYFQGTGAADDSGLPNDRFFAVRPEGSVSTLKIQRTERGDSAVYLCASSLTWTGGGTEAFFGQGTRLTVV.

V usage is TRBV2 and J usage is TRBJ2-5; TRBD2 might be the D (7 bases). This CDR3 is 12 amino acids long. V gave up 8 bases and J gave up 5 bases, with 12 bases separating them. From germline, CDR1 is SNHLY and CDR2 FYNNEI. CDR3 residues: CASGGARETQYF. The CDR3 region has the DNA TGTGCCAGCGGGGGGGCCCGGGAGACCCAGTACTTC. Full variable domain (rest looked up from reference TRBV2 and TRBJ2-5): EPEVTQTPSHQVTQMGQEVILRCVPISNHLYFYWYRQILGQKVEFLVSFYNNEISEKSEIFDDQFSVERPDGSNFTLKIRSTKLEDSAMYFCASGGARETQYFGPGTRLLVL.

The rearrangement links TRBV21-1 to TRBJ1-5; the D call in the table, TRBD1, was not verified against the DNA. TRBV21-1 constitutes a pseudogene. The CDR3 has 15 amino acids. The CDR3 loop is CASSTGQGTYQPQHF. CDR3 DNA sequence: TGTGCCAGCAGCACAGGACAGGGAACTTATCAGCCCCAGCATTTT.